This T cell receptor beta chain is from a study of blood T cell repertoires in COVID-19. Study details: The samples span acute and convalescent COVID-19 from the United States, Italy and Spain. The cDNA or gDNA used as material had been derived from T cells, B-cell-depleted T cells, or PBMCs.

Germline CDR1 reads SEHNR; CDR2 reads FQNEAQ (reference sequence). V was pared by 5 bases and J by 7 bases, with 14 bases between. The CDR3 is 13 residues long. TCRdb's copy holds only in-frame clones and misses some; the assay was immunoSEQ multiplex PCR. This sample carries approximately 70,000 clones, 60% to 75% of them seen once, and the ten largest clones take under 40%. The rearrangement uses TRBV7-9 and TRBJ1-2, with D hard to call. The sequence derives from a woman in her 70s with acute or convalescent COVID-19. The sample taken for sequencing was peripheral blood. CDR3 sequence (DNA): TGTGCCAGCAGCACAAGTTCCGGGGTTGGCTACACCTTC. The encoded protein is CASSTSSGVGYTF.